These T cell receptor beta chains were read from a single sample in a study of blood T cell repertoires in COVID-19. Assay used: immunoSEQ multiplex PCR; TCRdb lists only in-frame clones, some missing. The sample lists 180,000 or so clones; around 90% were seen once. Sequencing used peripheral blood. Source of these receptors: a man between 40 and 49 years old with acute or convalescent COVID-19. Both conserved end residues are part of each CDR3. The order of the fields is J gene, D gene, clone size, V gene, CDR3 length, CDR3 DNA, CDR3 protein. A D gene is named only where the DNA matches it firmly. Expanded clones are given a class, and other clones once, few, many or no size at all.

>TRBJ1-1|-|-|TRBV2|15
TGTGCCAGCAGTGAGTATGGCATCGCGGACACTGAAGCTTTCTTT
CASSEYGIADTEAFF
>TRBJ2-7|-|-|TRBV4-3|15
TGCGCCAGCAGCCAGGTGTCAGGGCTTTACTACGAGCAGTACTTC
CASSQVSGLYYEQYF
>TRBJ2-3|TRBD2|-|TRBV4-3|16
TGCGCCAGCAGCCAAGAGCTACTAGCGGGTTGGGATACGCAGTATTTT
CASSQELLAGWDTQYF
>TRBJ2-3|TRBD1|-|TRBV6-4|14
TGTGCCAGCAGTCGGGACAGGGGATCCGATACGCAGTATTTT
CASSRDRGSDTQYF
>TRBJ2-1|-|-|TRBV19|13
TGTGCCAGTAGTATTGCTAGCGCCTATGAGCAGTTCTTC
CASSIASAYEQFF
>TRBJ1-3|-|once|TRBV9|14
TGTGCCAGCAGCCCCGGTCTAGCTGGAAACACCATATATTTT
CASSPGLAGNTIYF
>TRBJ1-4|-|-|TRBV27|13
TGTGCCAGCAGTTTAGAGCAAAATGGGAGACTGTTTTTT
CASSLEQNGRLFF
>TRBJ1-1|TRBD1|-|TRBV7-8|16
TGTGCCAGCAGCTTCCAACAGGGGGCCCTGAACACTGAAGCTTTCTTT
CASSFQQGALNTEAFF
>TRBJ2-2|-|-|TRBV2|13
TGTGCCAGCAGGGTACTAGGGACCGGGGAGCTGTTTTTT
CASRVLGTGELFF
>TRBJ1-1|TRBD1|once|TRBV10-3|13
TGTGCCATCAGTGTCCAGGGGGATACTGAAGCTTTCTTT
CAISVQGDTEAFF
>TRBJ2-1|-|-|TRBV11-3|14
TGTGCCAGCAGCTTACAGGGTTCTTCAAATGAGCAGTTCTTC
CASSLQGSSNEQFF
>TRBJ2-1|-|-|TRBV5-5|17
TGTGCCAGCAGCATTGCGCCCTCCCCGGGGACCTACAATGAGCAGTTCTTC
CASSIAPSPGTYNEQFF
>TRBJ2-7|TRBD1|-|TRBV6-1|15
TGTGCCAGCAGTGAAGTTGGACAGGGGGCCGGAGAGCAGTACTTC
CASSEVGQGAGEQYF
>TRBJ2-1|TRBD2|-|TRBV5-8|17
TGTGCCAGCAGCTCGGCGGTATTAGCGGGTACCTACAATGAGCAGTTCTTC
CASSSAVLAGTYNEQFF
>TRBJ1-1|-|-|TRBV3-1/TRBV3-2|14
TGTGCCAGCAGCCAAGAGCGGCCTTACACTGAAGCTTTCTTT
CASSQERPYTEAFF
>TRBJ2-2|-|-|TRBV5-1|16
TGCGCCAGCAGCTTCGAGGGCTCCGCGAACACCGGGGAGCTGTTTTTT
CASSFEGSANTGELFF
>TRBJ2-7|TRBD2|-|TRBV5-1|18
TGCGCCAGCAGCTTGAATATAGGTGGCGGGGGGGATCTTAACGAGCAGTACTTC
CASSLNIGGGGDLNEQYF
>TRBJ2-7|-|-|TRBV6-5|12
TGTGCCAGTCAGGGCCCGCTCTACGAGCAGTACTTC
CASQGPLYEQYF
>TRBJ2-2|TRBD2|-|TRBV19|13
TGTGCCAGTAGTGGACTAGCCCCCGGGGAGCTGTTTTTT
CASSGLAPGELFF
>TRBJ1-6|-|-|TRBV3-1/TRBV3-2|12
TGTGCCAGCAAAACCGGGGATTCACCCCTCCACTTT
CASKTGDSPLHF
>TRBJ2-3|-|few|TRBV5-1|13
TGCGCCAGCAGCTTGTCCGGCACAGATACGCAGTATTTT
CASSLSGTDTQYF
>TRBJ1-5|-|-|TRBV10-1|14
TGCGCCAGCAGCGACTCCCGATCAGGGCAGCCCCAGCATTTT
CASSDSRSGQPQHF
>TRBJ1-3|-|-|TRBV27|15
TGTGCCAGCAGTTTGTCGATCACTGGTGCAAACACCATATATTTT
CASSLSITGANTIYF
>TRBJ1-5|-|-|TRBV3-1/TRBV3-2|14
TGTGCCAGCAGCCAGGGTGGGGCTGGTCAGCCCCAGCATTTT
CASSQGGAGQPQHF
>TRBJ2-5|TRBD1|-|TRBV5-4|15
TGTGCCAGCAGCTTGCCGGGGACAGGAGGGGAGACCCAGTACTTC
CASSLPGTGGETQYF
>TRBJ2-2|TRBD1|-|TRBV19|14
TGTGCCAGTACCCCGACAGGGGCCCCCGGGGAGCTGTTTTTT
CASTPTGAPGELFF
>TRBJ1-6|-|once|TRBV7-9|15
TGTGCCAGCAGCTTAGAGAAGGGGTATAATTCACCCCTCCACTTT
CASSLEKGYNSPLHF
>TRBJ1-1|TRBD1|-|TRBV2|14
TGTGCCAGCAGGGGACAGACCCTGAATACTGAAGCTTTCTTT
CASRGQTLNTEAFF
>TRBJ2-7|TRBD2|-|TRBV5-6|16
TGTGCCAGCAGCTTGGGTGGACTAGCGGGGCTGGAGGAGCAGTACTTC
CASSLGGLAGLEEQYF
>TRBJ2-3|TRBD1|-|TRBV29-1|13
TGCAGCGTTAGAGGACAGGGCACAGATACGCAGTATTTT
CSVRGQGTDTQYF
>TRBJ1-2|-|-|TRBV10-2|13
TGCGCCAGCAGTAGGCAGGATAACTATGGCTACACCTTC
CASSRQDNYGYTF
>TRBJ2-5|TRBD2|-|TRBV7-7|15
TGTGCTAGCAGCTTATTGGCGGGGGGGCCAGAGACCCAGTACTTC
CASSLLAGGPETQYF
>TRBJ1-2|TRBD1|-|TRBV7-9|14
TGTGCCAGCAGCTTAGCAGGGACAGGGTATGGCTACACCTTC
CASSLAGTGYGYTF
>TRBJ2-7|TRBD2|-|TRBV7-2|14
TGTGCCAGCAGTCCGGGACTAGCCCCCCCGGAGCAGTACTTC
CASSPGLAPPEQYF
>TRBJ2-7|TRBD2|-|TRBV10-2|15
TGCGCCAGCAAGGAACTAGCGTCGGTTTCCTACGAGCAGTACTTC
CASKELASVSYEQYF
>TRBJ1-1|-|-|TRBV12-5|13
TGTGCTAGTGGTTTTATGACAGTTGGTGAAGCTTTCTTT
CASGFMTVGEAFF
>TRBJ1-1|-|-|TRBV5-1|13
TGCGCCAGCACAAAGGTTCCCGGGGATGAAGCTTTCTTT
CASTKVPGDEAFF
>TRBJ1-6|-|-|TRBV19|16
TGTGCCAGTAGAATGAACAGCTTCTCCTATAATTCACCCCTCCACTTT
CASRMNSFSYNSPLHF
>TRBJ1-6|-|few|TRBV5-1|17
TGCGCCAGCAGCTTTCAACCCCCGACAGGTGGGAATTCACCCCTCCACTTT
CASSFQPPTGGNSPLHF
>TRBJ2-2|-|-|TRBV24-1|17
TGTGCCACCAGTGATTTGGGCGGACCCGGGGACACCGGGGAGCTGTTTTTT
CATSDLGGPGDTGELFF
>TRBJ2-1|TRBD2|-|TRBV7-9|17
TGTGCCAGCAGAACTCTCGTGGGGGGGTCCCCCTACAATGAGCAGTTCTTC
CASRTLVGGSPYNEQFF
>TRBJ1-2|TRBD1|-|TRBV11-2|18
TGTGCCAGCAGCACCCGTGTGGACAGGGGGATACCTGGCTATGGCTACACCTTC
CASSTRVDRGIPGYGYTF
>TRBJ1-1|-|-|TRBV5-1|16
TGCGCCAGCAGCACAGGACCCCGGGGAGGGAACACTGAAGCTTTCTTT
CASSTGPRGGNTEAFF
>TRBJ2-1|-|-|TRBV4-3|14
TGCGCCAGCAGCCAAGCGGGGTCCTACAATGAGCAGTTCTTC
CASSQAGSYNEQFF
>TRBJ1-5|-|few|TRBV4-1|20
TGCGCCAGCAGCCAAGCTCCTCTCAGGACAATCCGTATATTCGATCAGCCCCAGCATTTT
CASSQAPLRTIRIFDQPQHF